This TCR beta chain is from a study of blood T cell repertoires in COVID-19 (dated by TCRdb to about 2020). Broadly, across the study: Samples from collaborators originated in the United States, Italy and Spain and spanned both the acute and convalescent phases of COVID-19. The repertoires were made available in a free public database intended to serve as a resource for research on the immune response to SARS-CoV-2. HLA class I and class II types, where available, came from metadata supplied by the sample provider rather than from assay-based typing. Sample metadata almost always included a de-identified subject ID, COVID-19 status, age in years and sex. Samples came from the ongoing ImmuneRACE study (first 160 participants) plus 1,254 subjects from 6 global collaborators. Deeply sampled blood TCRbeta repertoires from subjects exposed to, actively infected with, or recovered from COVID-19 were included in the dataset. The material from the prospective study consisted of cDNA or gDNA derived from T cells, B-cell-depleted T cells, or PBMCs. What the authors observed across the whole study: The quantity of clinical and demographic metadata differed by source and by participant and was supplied without curation.

Collaborating institutions collected whole blood in K2EDTA tubes following their own protocols. Collaborator samples were shipped for TCRbeta analysis as frozen whole blood, isolated PBMCs, or DNA extracted from either sample type. Points on this clone: It lacks a known antigen. No clone much larger than this one lies a single base away; base qualities are absent.

TCRbeta CDR3 regions were amplified from genomic DNA using the immunoSEQ Assay, a bias-controlled multiplex PCR. Processing in the source paper ran as follows. Nucleated cell counts per sample were estimated from amplification of reference gene primers within the assay. To quantify the absolute abundance of each unique TCRbeta CDR3 rearrangement, sequence reads were collapsed and filtered. For each sample, productive Simpson clonality was calculated by taking the square root of Simpson's diversity index across productive rearrangements. TCRdb obtained this table from immuneACCESS and retained in-frame rearrangements with V and J assigned. These tables miss some clones; where compared with another copy, unresolved V genes account for less than half of the shortfall, and the remainder is unexplained. From that table come the V and J calls and clone size; the DNA was used to work out D and trimming. In this sample the table shows 95,000 to 120,000 clones, about 80% of which occur a single time. Of the sample, 7.5% to 10% falls within the top ten clones.

V is reduced by 5 bases and J by 2 bases, leaving a spacing of 13 bases between them. The CDR3 covers 14 residues, taking in both the cysteine and the phenylalanine. Of the read, only the CDR3 DNA is kept; its 42 bases are in frame from base 1. From the germline V gene, CDR1 is SGHNT and CDR2 is YENEEA. The source is a woman between 40 and 55 years old with acute or convalescent COVID-19. Input material: peripheral blood. The chain is assembled from TRBV11-3 and TRBJ2-7; a tentative D call is TRBD2 (5 bases match). The nucleotide sequence reads TGTGCCAGCAGCCCGTCGGGAAATGCCTACGAGCAGTACTTC. Translated, this gives CASSPSGNAYEQYF.